These 30 T cell receptor beta chains share one sample of origin, sequenced in a study of Ad26.COV2.S vaccination and SARS-CoV-2 variants. Sequencing was performed with immunoSEQ multiplex PCR; in TCRdb, only in-frame clones are kept and a portion is missing. The sample consists of about 480,000 clones, 70% to 90% of them appearing once. The treatment is: some 19 received Ad26.COV2.S at low or high dose, single or two shots; five or six received placebo; per-sample allocation not given. Each sample was drawn 63 days after the first injection (of vaccine or placebo). The source was peripheral blood, collected in a trial of Ad26.COV2.S vaccine versus placebo. The source is a person between 18 and 65 years old who received the Ad26.COV2.S COVID-19 vaccine or a placebo.

The table lists this clone with a few counts. This chain uses TRBV27 with TRBJ1-2; the match to TRBD1 covers 7 bases. The V and J ends lost 7 bases and 3 bases, in that order; junction bases with no gene match: 11. CDR1 is MNHEY, CDR2 SMNVEV, per germline (reference sequence). The length of the CDR3 is 15 residues. CDR3 coding DNA: TGTGCCAGCAAAGCGTTCGACAGGGAGTACTATGGCTACACCTTC. Translating it yields CASKAFDREYYGYTF.

The chain links TRBV7-9 to TRBJ2-1; TRBD2 matches 11 bases. This CDR3 is 17 amino acids long. Germline V gene sequence: CDR1 SEHNR, CDR2 FQNEAQ (reference sequence). Trimming cost V 2 bases and J 1 base; bases outside gene matches: 4. Written as DNA, the CDR3 is TGTGCCAGCAGCTTACAACTAGCGGGGGCTTCCTACAATGAGCAGTTCTTC. Amino acids: CASSLQLAGASYNEQFF. The variable domain in full, completed from reference TRBV7-9 and TRBJ2-1, reads DTGVSQNPRHKITKRGQNVTFRCDPISEHNRLYWYRQTLGQGPEFLTYFQNEAQLEKSRLLSDRFSAERPKGSFSTLEIQRTEQGDSAMYLCASSLQLAGASYNEQFFGPGTRLTVL.

As DNA, the CDR3 is TGCGCCAGCAGCCAAGAGAGTACTAACCTTAATTCACCCCTCCACTTT. Translated, it gives CASSQESTNLNSPLHF. The chain uses TRBV4-1 and TRBJ1-6; D ambiguous. CDR3 size: 16 residues. Trimming left V 0 bases short and J 6 bases short, with 12 bases between. Germline-derived CDR1 and CDR2 are MGHRA and YSYEKL.

This chain joins TRBV29-1 and TRBJ2-6; no definite D call. There are 16 residues in the CDR3. V lost 5 bases to trimming and J lost 2 bases, with 16 bases between them. Germline loops: CDR1 SQVTM, CDR2 ANQGSEA. The CDR3 region is CSVKSQGLPGANVLTF. CDR3 nucleotides: TGCAGCGTTAAAAGCCAAGGCTTGCCTGGGGCCAACGTCCTGACTTTC.

V and J are TRBV10-3 and TRBJ1-2; tentatively, D is TRBD1 (5 bases). Trimming took off 4 bases at V and 4 bases at J, with 19 bases between the two ends. In germline, CDR1 is ENHRY, CDR2 SYGVKD. The CDR3 extends over 16 amino acids. CDR3: CAISGARQGRIYGYTF. The CDR3 bases are TGTGCCATCAGTGGGGCACGGCAGGGCCGTATCTATGGCTACACCTTC.

The V call is TRBV9, the J call TRBJ2-5; 8 bases align to TRBD2. The germline gives CDR1 SGDLS, CDR2 YYNGEE. CDR3 length: 17 amino acids. V shed 5 bases, J shed 3 bases, and the junction held 15 bases outside the gene matches. The DNA for the CDR3 is TGTGCCAGCAGTGCCTCGAGCGGGAGCAGAGAGAAAGAGACCCAGTACTTC. Translated, it gives CASSASSGSREKETQYF.

Notes on this clone: One junction end does not reproduce the germline sequence, and a read error may be involved. The chain is built from TRBV6-5 and TRBJ2-1; D possibly corresponds to TRBD1 (6 bases). This CDR3 region has 14 residues. Per germline, CDR1 MNHEY and CDR2 SVGAGI. CDR3 in DNA: TGCGCAACCAGGGGCCGGAGCTCCTACAATGAGCAGTTCTTC. Its protein is CATRGRSSYNEQFF.

To note about this clone: An end of the junction does not agree with germline; a read error may underlie this. This chain joins TRBV6-2 or TRBV6-3 and TRBJ2-1; 7 nucleotides agree with TRBD2. CDR1 is MNHEY, CDR2 SVGEGT, per germline. This CDR3 region has 11 residues. The DNA for the CDR3 is TGTGCCAGCAGTGGGGGGGGACTTAGTGTCTTC. This sequence encodes CASSGGGLSVF.

V is TRBV2 and J is TRBJ2-7; D is tentatively TRBD1 or TRBD2 (5 bases each). Trimming removed 7 bases from V and 3 bases from J, with 19 bases in between. The CDR3 runs to 15 residues. The germline V gene encodes CDR1 SNHLY and CDR2 FYNNEI. The DNA for the CDR3 is TGTGCCAGCAAATGGTCCGGGACGAAAAACTACGAGCAGTACTTC. As protein: CASKWSGTKNYEQYF.

In its sample, this clone was seen once. This chain links TRBV9 with TRBJ2-1, with 11 bases matching TRBD2. Germline CDR1 reads SGDLS; CDR2 reads YYNGEE. Germline trimming cut 3 bases from V and 6 bases from J; bases unmatched to any gene: 8. The CDR3 totals 16 residues. The CDR3 nucleotides are TGTGCCAGCAGCGCGATAGCGGGAGGGGCCTCCAATGAGCAGTTCTTC. Amino acids: CASSAIAGGASNEQFF.

This clone turned up a few times. J is TRBJ1-1 and V is TRBV3-1 (or the pseudogene TRBV3-2); D is unclear. Trimming removed 3 bases from V and 4 bases from J, with 3 bases in between. Per the germline V gene, CDR1 is LGHDT and CDR2 is YNNKEL (reference sequence). CDR3 length equals 11 residues. CDR3 sequence: CASSHGTEAFF. CDR3 DNA: TGTGCCAGCAGCCACGGCACTGAAGCTTTCTTT.

This chain joins TRBV19 and TRBJ2-1, with TRBD2 as a possible D gene (5 bases). The ends were cut back, 5 bases at V and 7 bases at J, with 12 bases in the middle. In germline, CDR1 is LNHDA, CDR2 SQIVND (reference sequence). The CDR3 contains 13 residues. In nucleotides, the CDR3 is TGTGCCAGTAGTGCGGGTCTAATAAATGAGCAGTTCTTC. It specifies CASSAGLINEQFF.

V usage is TRBV10-3 and J usage is TRBJ1-3; D uncertain. Per germline, CDR1 ENHRY and CDR2 SYGVKD. Between the trimmed V and J ends, which lost 8 bases and 3 bases, there was a span of 8 bases. This CDR3 spans 12 amino acids. The CDR3 here is CAISSSGNTIYF. The CDR3 bases are TGTGCCATCTCTAGCAGTGGAAACACCATATATTTT.

V usage is TRBV27 and J usage is TRBJ2-2; D gene ambiguous. CDR3 size: 15 residues. Germline CDR1 is MNHEY and CDR2 is SMNVEV (reference sequence). Trimming cost V 1 base and J 1 base, with 7 bases left between them. CDR3 DNA: TGTGCCAGCAGTTTATACCTCCAGAACACCGGGGAGCTGTTTTTT. Its translation: CASSLYLQNTGELFF.

As regards this clone: It is likely a read error, because the conserved phenylalanine at the end of the CDR3 is missing. The DNA is left out, because the CDR3 cannot be placed on it with certainty; the CDR3 is given as TCRdb lists it. The V gene is TRBV27, the J gene TRBJ1-2. Germline V gene data show CDR1 as MNHEY and CDR2 as SMNVEV (reference sequence). The CDR3 length equals 9 residues, ends included. CDR3 residues: CATNKESLV.

J is TRBJ2-5 and V is TRBV25-1, with D perhaps TRBD2 (6 bases). Germline V gene data show CDR1 as MGHDK and CDR2 as SYGVNS. CDR3 length equals 14 residues. Trimming took 2 bases from V and 5 from J, leaving 12 bases between them. The CDR3 protein is CASSEVSGGETQYF. CDR3 nucleotides: TGTGCCAGCAGTGAAGTTAGCGGTGGGGAGACCCAGTACTTC.

The chain has TRBV27 and TRBJ1-1, with TRBD1 matching 7 bases. CDR1 is MNHEY, CDR2 SMNVEV, per germline (reference sequence). This CDR3 is built from 17 residues. J gave up 5 bases and V 3 bases, and 15 bases lay outside the gene matches. In DNA form, the CDR3 reads TGTGCCAGCAGTTTCAGTATCTCACAGGGGAGGACGACTGAAGCTTTCTTT. It yields the protein CASSFSISQGRTTEAFF.

V usage is TRBV11-3 and J usage is TRBJ2-2, with 11 bases fitting TRBD2. The germline V gene encodes CDR1 SGHNT and CDR2 YENEEA. With V trimmed by 5 bases and J by 4 bases, 6 bases remained unmatched. The CDR3 totals 16 residues. This chain's CDR3 is CASSRISGRGTGELFF. CDR3 nucleotides: TGTGCCAGCAGCCGAATTAGCGGGAGGGGCACCGGGGAGCTGTTTTTT.

This clone was recorded only once. The V and J genes are TRBV13 and TRBJ2-1, with D tentatively TRBD1 or TRBD2 (5 bases each). The CDR3 runs to 17 residues. V dropped 4 bases and J dropped 5 bases, with 21 bases sitting between them. Looked up from germline, CDR1 is PRHDT and CDR2 is FYEKMQ (reference sequence). CDR3 in amino acids: CASSSSGGPTRNNEQFF. For the CDR3, the DNA is TGTGCCAGCAGCTCGAGTGGGGGACCCACCCGTAACAATGAGCAGTTCTTC.

V and J are TRBV10-3 and TRBJ2-2; D ambiguous. The CDR3 has 14 residues. Trimming cost V 7 bases and J 3 bases, with 12 bases left between them. Germline CDR1 reads ENHRY; CDR2 reads SYGVKD. CDR3 amino acids: CAIKKDRDTGELFF. Here the CDR3 DNA reads TGTGCCATCAAAAAGGATAGGGACACCGGGGAGCTGTTTTTT.

The V and J genes are TRBV5-1 and TRBJ1-6, with TRBD1 matching over 7 bases. Trimming cost V 0 bases and J 7 bases; bases outside gene matches: 4. This CDR3 is built from 15 residues. The V gene's germline CDR1 is SGHRS and CDR2 YFSETQ. In DNA, the CDR3 is TGCGCCAGCAGCTTGGGGGACAGCAAGAATTCACCCCTCCACTTT. The encoded protein is CASSLGDSKNSPLHF.

Many counts were recorded for this clone. The chain joins TRBV3-1 (or the pseudogene TRBV3-2) to TRBJ1-6; 12 positions agree with TRBD1. V shed 3 bases, J shed 14 bases, and the junction held 8 bases outside the gene matches. The CDR3 covers 15 residues. The germline V gene encodes CDR1 LGHDT and CDR2 YNNKEL (reference sequence). This CDR3 reads CASSQGTGGPRALHF. The CDR3, as DNA: TGTGCCAGCAGCCAGGGGACAGGGGGCCCGAGGGCCCTCCACTTT.

The rearrangement joins TRBV28 to TRBJ2-7, with 7 nucleotides matching TRBD2. The CDR3 length is 14 residues. V shed 10 bases and J 6 bases; nucleotides not matched to a gene: 15. Germline-derived CDR1 and CDR2 are MDHEN and SYDVKM. CDR3 sequence: CATLPGGRLSEQYF. As DNA, the CDR3 is TGTGCCACCCTCCCTGGCGGGAGACTGAGCGAGCAGTACTTC. The full variable domain, completed using reference TRBV28 and TRBJ2-7, is DVKVTQSSRYLVKRTGEKVFLECVQDMDHENMFWYRQDPGLGLRLIYFSYDVKMKEKGDIPEGYSVSREKKERFSLILESASTNQTSMYLCATLPGGRLSEQYFGPGTRLTVT.

The chain combines TRBV4-1 with TRBJ2-1, with a tentative D call TRBD2 (5 bases). The V and J ends lost 5 bases and 6 bases respectively, with 23 bases between them. Germline V gene lookup returns CDR1 MGHRA and CDR2 YSYEKL. The CDR3 loop spans 17 amino acids. CDR3 region: CASSYSSAVTFPNEQFF. For the CDR3, the DNA is TGCGCCAGCAGCTACAGCTCAGCGGTCACATTCCCCAATGAGCAGTTCTTC.

CDR3 sequence: CASSRTATGRWETQYF. Here the CDR3 DNA reads TGTGCCAGCAGTCGAACGGCGACAGGGAGGTGGGAGACCCAGTACTTC. The chain links TRBV11-2 to TRBJ2-5, with TRBD1 as a possible D gene (7 bases). CDR3 size: 16 residues. Trimming pared 6 bases from V and 5 bases from J, leaving 22 bases between. The V gene's germline CDR1 is SGHAT and CDR2 FQNNGV.

The chain employs TRBV6-5 and TRBJ1-5, with D possibly being TRBD1 (5 bases). V lost 8 bases to trimming and J lost 6 bases, with 20 bases between them. This CDR3 region has 15 residues. From germline, CDR1 is MNHEY and CDR2 SVGAGI. CDR3 in amino acids: CASWTGTLRAQPQHF. The CDR3 DNA reads as TGTGCCAGCTGGACCGGGACCCTTCGAGCTCAGCCCCAGCATTTT.

The gene calls are TRBV28 and TRBJ1-6, with 8 nucleotides matching TRBD1. The germline V gene has CDR1 MDHEN and CDR2 SYDVKM. With 6 bases clipped from V and 7 bases from J, the junction kept 8 bases outside the gene matches. The CDR3 length is 15 residues. The CDR3 sequence is CASSLTGTGNSPLHF. For the CDR3, the DNA is TGTGCCAGCAGCCTAACCGGGACAGGAAATTCACCCCTCCACTTT.

This clone was seen a single time. The rearrangement links TRBV20-1 to TRBJ2-6; 12 bases match TRBD2. The CDR3 is 19 residues long. V shed 3 bases and J 0 bases; nucleotides not matched to a gene: 9. Germline assignment: CDR1 DFQATT and CDR2 SNEGSKA (reference sequence). In DNA, the CDR3 is TGCAGTGCTAGTTGGCTAGCGGGAGGGAAGCCCTCTGGGGCCAACGTCCTGACTTTC. It translates to CSASWLAGGKPSGANVLTF.

The CDR3 sequence is CASSGTRNYEQYF. The CDR3 bases are TGTGCCAGCAGCGGGACTAGGAACTACGAGCAGTACTTC. The genes are TRBV28 and TRBJ2-7; TRBD2 matches at 8 bases. This CDR3 spans 13 amino acids. Trimming at V came to 6 bases and at J to 3 bases, leaving 4 bases not matched to a gene. The V gene's germline CDR1 is MDHEN and CDR2 SYDVKM. Together with reference TRBV28 and TRBJ2-7, the CDR3 gives the full variable domain: DVKVTQSSRYLVKRTGEKVFLECVQDMDHENMFWYRQDPGLGLRLIYFSYDVKMKEKGDIPEGYSVSREKKERFSLILESASTNQTSMYLCASSGTRNYEQYFGPGTRLTVT.

The V gene is TRBV18, the J gene TRBJ2-5; D remains unclear. V was trimmed by 2 bases and J by 0 bases, leaving 10 bases between them. This CDR3 contains 15 residues. CDR1 is KGHSH, CDR2 LQKENI, per germline. The CDR3 reads CASSPIYNYQETQYF. For the CDR3, the DNA is TGTGCCAGCTCACCAATTTATAACTACCAAGAGACCCAGTACTTC.